This TCR beta chain was profiled in a study of blood T cell repertoires in COVID-19 (dated by TCRdb to 2019 to 2021). At the level of the whole study: Collaborator samples came from the United States, Italy and Spain and covered acute and convalescent phases of COVID-19. The prospective study material was composed of cDNA or gDNA derived from T cells, B-cell-depleted T cells, or PBMCs. Deeply sampled blood TCRbeta repertoires from subjects exposed to, actively infected with, or recovered from COVID-19 were included in the dataset. A freely available public database, intended as a resource for researchers studying the immune response to SARS-CoV-2, is where the repertoires were released. The samples were drawn from two sources: the first 160 participants of the ongoing ImmuneRACE study, and 1,000 to 1,500 subjects contributed by 6 global collaborators. A de-identified subject ID, COVID-19 status, age in years and sex were almost always included in the sample metadata. Where available, HLA class I and class II types were taken from metadata supplied by the sample provider and were not determined by assay-based typing. Broader findings and caveats from the paper: The quantity of clinical and demographic metadata differed by source and by participant and was supplied without curation.

To note about this clone: Its antigen is not yet known. Base qualities are not at hand, and no much larger clone is one base apart.

TCRbeta CDR3 regions were amplified from genomic DNA by means of the immunoSEQ Assay, a bias-controlled multiplex PCR. The authors processed their data as follows. The number of nucleated cells in each sample was estimated by amplification of reference gene primers within the assay. Sequence reads were collapsed and filtered to measure the absolute abundance of every unique TCRbeta CDR3 rearrangement. Productive Simpson clonality was computed per sample as the square root of Simpson's diversity index over productive rearrangements. The table was pulled from immuneACCESS by TCRdb, which kept in-frame rearrangements only. Such tables lose some clones; where checked, under half of the loss comes from unresolved V genes, and the rest has no known cause. V, J and clone size reflect that table, while D and trimming were determined from the DNA. The sample table contains tens of thousands of clones; only one count was recorded for around 80% of them. The ten biggest clones cover approximately 2.5% of the sample.

The collaborating institutions used their own protocols to collect whole blood in K2EDTA tubes. For TCRbeta analysis, collaborator samples were shipped as frozen whole blood, as isolated PBMCs, or as DNA extracted from either sample type. CDR1 and CDR2 were assigned from the germline V gene as SGHVS and FQNEAQ. V lost 10 bases and J lost 1 base; the stretch between them is 22 bases long. The CDR3 numbers 16 residues from cysteine through phenylalanine. Only the CDR3 part of the read is kept: 48 bases, read in frame from the first base. Sequencing used peripheral blood. This sequence originates from an elderly man with active or convalescent COVID-19. The chain couples TRBV7-8 to TRBJ1-2; the D gene cannot be resolved reliably. The CDR3 region: CATTRWRNQINYGYTF. The DNA reads TGTGCCACCACCCGTTGGAGAAATCAAATTAACTATGGCTACACCTTC.